This entry lists 30 T cell receptor beta chains sequenced from one sample in a study of regulatory T cells in long-lasting Graves disease (dated by TCRdb to about 2021). The library relied on multiplex PCR. The run used an Illumina HiSeq 4000. iRepertoire HTBI primers and Arm-PCR amplification of CDR3 regions were used to construct TCR beta libraries. TCRdb handled the public reads itself, with Q25 trimming in fastp and clone calling in MiXCR, and kept productive beta chains. Merged by CDR3 protein, the rows form single entries marked with the most common genes and DNA. The sample table shows about 520,000 distinct CDR3 sequences, and more than 10% are seen once. Clones ranked in the top ten supply roughly 8.9% of the sample. Taken with the paper, the label for time point translates to: newly diagnosed GD, antithyroid drugs for less than 3 months. RNA was extracted from PBMCs in TRIzol for both TCR sequencing and RNA sequencing.

These same records also appear under a second study, on T cells in Graves' hyperthyroidism and ophthalmopathy.

The sample consisted of peripheral blood mononuclear cells (PBMCs), taken at new diagnosis, from a patient treated with antithyroid drugs. The receptors shown here come from a young woman with Graves disease. Donor details come from another sample of the same person, matched by shared clones.

The sample holds many counts of this clonotype. The V call is TRBV12-3 or TRBV12-4, the J call TRBJ1-3; no firm D call. This CDR3 has 15 residues. V lost 3 bases and J 0 bases, leaving 9 bases between the germline ends. The CDR3 region has the DNA TGTGCCAGCAGTTTTCACCGGAACTCTGGAAACACCATATATTTT. The encoded protein is CASSFHRNSGNTIYF.

This clonotype occurred a few times. DNA of the CDR3: TGTGCCAGCAGCCAAGATGATGGGCTAGCGGGGGGGGAAGATACGCAGTATTTT. Protein sequence: CASSQDDGLAGGEDTQYF. V is TRBV4-2 and J is TRBJ2-3; TRBD2 matches 12 bases. The V segment lost 0 bases and the J segment 5 bases; nucleotides outside the gene matches: 9. The length of the CDR3 is 18 residues. From germline, CDR1 is LGHNA and CDR2 YNFKEQ.

This clonotype was counted at least ten times. This chain links TRBV24-1 with TRBJ1-5, with 7 bases matching TRBD1. The CDR3 contains 15 residues. V shed 4 bases, J shed 2 bases, and the junction held 4 bases outside the gene matches. Per germline, CDR1 KGHDR and CDR2 SFDVKD. The CDR3 DNA reads TGTGCCACCAGTGACTCCGGGACAGGCAATCAGCCCCAGCATTTT. As protein: CATSDSGTGNQPQHF.

This clonotype was observed at least ten times. CDR3 nucleotides: TGTGCCAGCCGAATCGCGGGAGGTCTGTCCGAGCAGTACTTC. Translating it yields CASRIAGGLSEQYF. The chain has TRBV27 and TRBJ2-7; 8 nucleotides align to TRBD2. V shed 8 bases, J shed 6 bases, and the junction held 12 bases outside the gene matches. Per germline, CDR1 MNHEY and CDR2 SMNVEV (reference sequence). The CDR3 has 14 residues.

This clonotype has a count of ten or more. The chain employs TRBV20-1 and TRBJ1-6, with no clear D. V was shortened by 0 bases and J by 3 bases, with 12 bases between the two germline ends. CDR1 is DFQATT and CDR2 is SNEGSKA in the germline V gene (reference sequence). There are 16 residues in the CDR3. DNA of the CDR3: TGCAGTGCTAGAGACCTTAGCTTTATCTATAATTCACCCCTCCACTTT. This translates into CSARDLSFIYNSPLHF.

This clonotype appeared a few times. The chain recombines TRBV5-6 with TRBJ1-4; no clear D gene. In germline, CDR1 is SGHDT, CDR2 YYEEEE. The germline V and J ends were trimmed by 3 bases and 0 bases, with 15 bases remaining between them. This CDR3 spans 17 amino acids. This CDR3 reads CASSSSWQVSTNEKLFF. The CDR3 DNA reads TGTGCCAGCAGCTCATCGTGGCAGGTTTCAACTAATGAAAAACTGTTTTTT.

This clonotype was observed at least ten times. The chain carries TRBV29-1 and TRBJ2-7; 8 positions match TRBD1. The CDR3 has 13 residues. From germline, CDR1 is SQVTM and CDR2 ANQGSEA. The junction had 11 bases not matched to a gene; V was cut back by 7 bases and J by 6 bases. CDR3 DNA sequence: TGCAGCGCCCAAGGCGGCAGGGGGCGCGAGCAGTACTTC. Residues: CSAQGGRGREQYF.

This clonotype has a handful of counts. This sequence joins TRBV10-3 and TRBJ2-7; possible D gene TRBD1, 6 bases. The CDR3 sequence is 14 residues long. The V end lost 4 bases, the J end lost 2 bases, and 12 bases lay between the germline ends. Germline V CDR1 and CDR2: ENHRY, SYGVKD. The CDR3 spells CAISGTTGTYEQYF. The CDR3 bases are TGTGCCATCAGTGGGACGACAGGAACCTACGAGCAGTACTTC.

This chain joins TRBV15 and TRBJ2-7; TRBD1 might be the D (5 bases). Trimming took 5 bases from V and 8 from J, leaving 16 bases between them. The germline V gene encodes CDR1 LNHNV and CDR2 YYDKDF (reference sequence). The CDR3 is 13 residues long. DNA of the CDR3: TGTGCCACCAGCGAAAACAGGCTAGTCAAGCAGTACTTC. Translation: CATSENRLVKQYF.

The chain joins TRBV15 to TRBJ2-7; no clear D. The germline gives CDR1 LNHNV, CDR2 YYDKDF (reference sequence). The CDR3 runs to 15 residues. The V end was cut by 0 bases, the J end by 10 bases, with 19 bases between. The CDR3 coding sequence is TGTGCCACCAGCAGAGATCGAGGTTTCTCTGGAACCCAGTACTTC. Amino acids: CATSRDRGFSGTQYF.

The sample holds a few counts of this clonotype. A much larger clonotype is one base distant, so this may be a read error. The J gene is TRBJ2-5, the V gene TRBV12-3 or TRBV12-4, with 11 bases lining up with TRBD2. The length of the CDR3 is 16 residues. V shed 4 bases, J shed 5 bases, and the junction held 9 bases outside the gene matches. CDR3 coding DNA: TGTGCCAGCAGTTCCTCCCTAGCGGGAGGATCGGAGACCCAGTACTTC. Its protein product is CASSSSLAGGSETQYF.

This clonotype has at least ten counts. The genes are TRBV10-3 and TRBJ2-1, with D perhaps given as TRBD1 or TRBD2 (5 bases each). The CDR3 sequence is 15 residues long. In germline, CDR1 is ENHRY, CDR2 SYGVKD. V was clipped by 4 bases and J by 6 bases, with 16 bases between them. As DNA, the CDR3 is TGTGCCATCAGTGGATTCCTCCAAGGGACCAATGAGCAGTTCTTC. This codes for CAISGFLQGTNEQFF.

For this clonotype: This may arise from a read error, as a much more abundant clone is one base away. This sequence joins TRBV14 and TRBJ1-2; D gene unclear. The V gene's germline CDR1 is SGHDN and CDR2 FVKESK. This CDR3 has 15 residues. Trimming removed 1 base from V and 4 bases from J, with 13 bases in between. The CDR3 sequence is CASSQVGSASYGYTF. The CDR3 DNA reads as TGTGCCAGCAGCCAAGTTGGTTCGGCTAGCTATGGCTACACCTTC.

Ten or more counts support this clonotype. Here the CDR3 DNA reads TGTGCTTACAGAAGGTCGTATAGCAATCAGCCCCAGCATTTT. Protein product: CAYRRSYSNQPQHF. The chain joins TRBV11-3 to TRBJ1-5; D uncertain. Germline CDR1 and CDR2: SGHNT and YENEEA. The CDR3 totals 14 residues.

CDR3: CASSLGSGTPNEQFF. The CDR3 DNA sequence: TGTGCCAGCAGCTTGGGTAGCGGGACTCCAAATGAGCAGTTCTTC. The chain uses TRBV5-6 and TRBJ2-1, with 8 bases lining up with TRBD2. The V gene's germline CDR1 is SGHDT and CDR2 YYEEEE. The CDR3 covers 15 residues. V shed 0 bases, J shed 7 bases, and the junction held 6 bases outside the gene matches.

Many counts were recorded for this clonotype. The chain uses TRBV7-8 and TRBJ2-1, with unresolved D. Trimming cost V 1 base and J 7 bases, with 11 bases left between them. The CDR3 consists of 14 residues. Germline loops: CDR1 SGHVS, CDR2 FQNEAQ. The CDR3 DNA follows: TGTGCCAGCAGCTTAGGCGGCTACGTGAATGAGCAGTTCTTC. Its protein is CASSLGGYVNEQFF.

This clonotype was detected many times. This rearrangement joins TRBV5-5 to TRBJ2-5; the D gene is possibly TRBD2 (5 bases). CDR1 is SGHKS, CDR2 YYEKEE, per germline (reference sequence). This CDR3 is built from 14 residues. V lost 2 bases, J lost 4 bases, and 12 bases lay in between. CDR3: CASSLRVEVETQYF. The CDR3 DNA sequence: TGTGCCAGCAGCTTACGGGTGGAGGTAGAGACCCAGTACTTC. The full variable domain, in which reference TRBV5-5 and TRBJ2-5 provide the parts outside the CDR3, is DAGVTQSPTHLIKTRGQQVTLRCSPISGHKSVSWYQQVLGQGPQFIFQYYEKEERGRGNFPDRFSARQFPNYSSELNVNALLLGDSALYLCASSLRVEVETQYFGPGTRLLVL.

The J gene is TRBJ1-5, the V gene TRBV6-9; no clear D gene. CDR1 is MNHGY and CDR2 is SVAAGI in the germline V gene. Trimming took off 4 bases at V and 2 bases at J, with 15 bases between the two ends. The CDR3 is made up of 16 amino acids. The CDR3 sequence is CASSFTPLRGNQPQHF. The CDR3 DNA reads as TGTGCCAGCAGTTTTACCCCGCTACGGGGCAATCAGCCCCAGCATTTT.

At least ten counts were recorded for this clonotype. The chain combines TRBV6-1 with TRBJ2-7; 12 bases are shared with TRBD2. The CDR3 runs to 21 residues. Per germline, CDR1 MNHNS and CDR2 SASEGT. J was trimmed by 6 bases and V by 0 bases; bases with no gene match: 21. For the CDR3, the DNA is TGTGCCAGCAGTGAAGCGCCCGCCGGGACAGGGACGAGACTAGCGGGAGCCGAGCAGTACTTC. Its translation: CASSEAPAGTGTRLAGAEQYF.

The sample holds many counts of this clonotype. Compared with germline, one end of the junction differs, possibly owing to a read error. This rearrangement joins TRBV28 to TRBJ2-1; a possible D gene is TRBD2 (5 bases). CDR3 length: 15 residues. CDR1 and CDR2 (germline): MDHEN, SYDVKM. The CDR3 region is CASQITGISYNKQFF. In DNA, the CDR3 is TGTGCCAGCCAGATAACCGGGATCTCCTACAATAAGCAGTTCTTC.

Many counts were recorded for this clonotype. The chain recombines TRBV12-3 or TRBV12-4 with TRBJ2-3; D not resolved. CDR3 size: 15 residues. V was pared by 4 bases and J by 0 bases, with 11 bases between. CDR3 region: CASSSSSTSTDTQYF. Here the CDR3 DNA reads TGTGCCAGCAGTTCGTCATCAACGAGCACAGATACGCAGTATTTT.

This clonotype was observed many times. The V gene is TRBV2, the J gene TRBJ2-3; TRBD2 matches at 9 bases. The V segment lost 6 bases and the J segment 1 base; nucleotides outside the gene matches: 5. The length of the CDR3 is 15 residues. The germline gives CDR1 SNHLY, CDR2 FYNNEI. The chain's CDR3 is CASSRSGGRTDTQYF. The CDR3 bases are TGTGCCAGCAGCCGTAGCGGGGGCCGCACAGATACGCAGTATTTT.

In this sample, this clonotype turned up many times. This chain links TRBV2 with TRBJ1-5; no reliable D call. The V gene lost 3 bases and the J gene lost 5 bases, with 14 bases spanning the gap. The CDR3 length is 15 residues. Germline-derived CDR1 and CDR2 are SNHLY and FYNNEI. CDR3 in amino acids: CASSERTGGDQPQHF. DNA for the CDR3: TGTGCCAGCAGTGAGCGGACTGGAGGCGATCAGCCCCAGCATTTT.

This clonotype was found many times. The rearrangement joins TRBV13 to TRBJ1-1; D remains unclear. Germline values: CDR1 PRHDT, CDR2 FYEKMQ (reference sequence). V was shortened by 1 base and J by 2 bases, with 11 bases between the two germline ends. The CDR3 sequence is 15 residues long. Here the CDR3 DNA reads TGTGCCAGCAGCTTAGAAGGGTATCACAACACTGAAGCTTTCTTT. Amino acids: CASSLEGYHNTEAFF.

This clonotype was observed a handful of times. The chain couples TRBV19 to TRBJ1-5, with a tentative D call TRBD1 (5 bases). Germline lookup yields CDR1 LNHDA and CDR2 SQIVND (reference sequence). Trimming shortened V by 6 bases and J by 7 bases, and 16 bases separated the two germline ends. This CDR3 comprises 14 residues. The CDR3 DNA reads as TGTGCCAGTAGGCCCTTATCCGGGACCCAGCCCCAGCATTTT. This translates into CASRPLSGTQPQHF.

This clonotype came up many times. J is TRBJ1-1 and V is TRBV30; D is unclear. The CDR3 length is 11 residues. In germline, CDR1 is GTSNPN, CDR2 SVGIG (reference sequence). Deletions cut 0 bases from V and 7 bases from J, with 6 bases between. Here the CDR3 reads CAWSVNLEAFF. The DNA for the CDR3 is TGTGCCTGGAGTGTAAATCTTGAAGCTTTCTTT.

This clonotype appeared many times. CDR3 DNA sequence: TGTGCCAGTCTACACGACGGGACAGGGACTAACTATGGCTACACCTTC. Protein product: CASLHDGTGTNYGYTF. This chain uses TRBV28 with TRBJ1-2; 9 bases line up with TRBD1. CDR3 length equals 16 residues. J lost 0 bases, V lost 9 bases, and 11 bases had no gene match. CDR1 is MDHEN, CDR2 SYDVKM, per germline.

This clonotype was seen a few times. CDR3: CASSLGGAPGKPQHF. Here the CDR3 DNA reads TGTGCCAGCAGCTTGGGGGGGGCCCCCGGCAAGCCCCAGCATTTT. The chain couples TRBV9 to TRBJ1-5; maybe TRBD1 (6 bases). The CDR3 totals 15 residues. CDR1 SGDLS and CDR2 YYNGEE come from the germline V gene. Trimming took off 4 bases at V and 8 bases at J, with 19 bases between the two ends.

In the case of this clonotype: A read error may be the cause here, since a much bigger clone is one base away. V and J are TRBV7-9 and TRBJ2-1; 9 bases match TRBD1. The V and J ends lost 3 bases and 7 bases, in that order; junction bases with no gene match: 10. This CDR3 has 16 residues. Germline V lookup: CDR1 SEHNR, CDR2 FQNEAQ (reference sequence). CDR3 in amino acids: CASSFGSGTGRNEQFF. The CDR3 DNA reads as TGTGCCAGCAGCTTTGGCTCCGGGACAGGGAGGAATGAGCAGTTCTTC.

This clonotype was found a few times. This sequence joins TRBV5-1 and TRBJ2-7; the D gene is possibly TRBD2 (6 bases). Germline V gene lookup returns CDR1 SGHRS and CDR2 YFSETQ. This CDR3 spans 13 amino acids. V was trimmed by 2 bases and J by 6 bases, leaving 12 bases between them. Here the CDR3 reads CASSLFAGSEQYF. Written as DNA, the CDR3 is TGCGCCAGCAGCTTATTCGCGGGGAGCGAGCAGTACTTC.